These T cell receptor beta chains were read from a single sample in a study of T cell responses to AZD1222 COVID-19 vaccine. Only in-frame clones appear in the TCRdb table, and some are missing; sequencing was by immunoSEQ multiplex PCR. The sample includes about 110,000 clones, roughly 84% of them seen just once. The specimen comprised peripheral blood, sampled on day 0 of AZD1222 vaccination. The receptors stem from an adult in good health. Both conserved end residues are part of each CDR3.

V: TRBV5-4; J: TRBJ1-1; length: 15; CDR3: CASSLQGIVNTEAFF
V: TRBV12-3/TRBV12-4; J: TRBJ2-7; length: 13; CDR3: CASRRTGTNEQYF
V: TRBV9; J: TRBJ2-1; length: 14; CDR3: CASSVDEVVNEQFF
V: TRBV4-2; J: TRBJ1-2; length: 13; CDR3: CASSQGGVGGYTF
V: TRBV5-1; J: TRBJ1-1; length: 13; CDR3: CASSSDRATEAFF
V: TRBV11-3; J: TRBJ2-3; length: 17; CDR3: CASSLDIFGGYTDTQYF
V: TRBV6-5; J: TRBJ1-2; length: 14; CDR3: CASSYGQNNYGYTF
V: TRBV19; J: TRBJ1-1; length: 18; CDR3: CASSILSVQGAMNTEAFF
V: TRBV19; J: TRBJ2-1; length: 17; CDR3: CASSSPVGGVGGNEQFF
V: TRBV6-1; J: TRBJ1-4; length: 15; CDR3: CASSEDSGGPGELFF
V: TRBV7-2; J: TRBJ2-1; length: 15; CDR3: CASSLAGDHYNEQFF
V: TRBV11-2; J: TRBJ1-1; length: 13; CDR3: CASSRVVNTEAFF
V: TRBV6-5; J: TRBJ1-1; length: 15; CDR3: CASSRRGDGNTEAFF
V: TRBV7-3; J: TRBJ1-2; length: 14; CDR3: CASSLTRVTYGYTF
V: TRBV7-9; J: TRBJ2-7; length: 17; CDR3: CASSAPEGGEPHYEQYF
V: TRBV4-1; J: TRBJ1-2; length: 14; CDR3: CASSLQTLKGGYTF
V: TRBV7-9; J: TRBJ1-2; length: 17; CDR3: CASSLGEAAGLDYGYTF
V: TRBV5-4; J: TRBJ2-5; length: 16; CDR3: CASSLTLAGGSETQYF
V: TRBV11-3; J: TRBJ1-1; length: 16; CDR3: CASSPSPGPPNTEAFF
V: TRBV3-1/TRBV3-2; J: TRBJ2-1; length: 15; CDR3: CASRPWGGVNNEQFF
V: TRBV24-1; J: TRBJ2-3; length: 15; CDR3: CATSGFGGESDTQYF
V: TRBV3-1/TRBV3-2; J: TRBJ1-2; length: 14; CDR3: CASSQVADGYGYTF
V: TRBV12-3/TRBV12-4; J: TRBJ2-2; length: 13; CDR3: CASSPQRTGELFF
V: TRBV2; J: TRBJ1-1; length: 15; CDR3: CASSEARTLLGEAFF
V: TRBV20-1; J: TRBJ2-3; length: 14; CDR3: CSASRGAGTDTQYF
V: TRBV5-1; J: TRBJ2-1; length: 16; CDR3: CASSLAQLAGLNEQFF
V: TRBV6-5; J: TRBJ1-3; length: 13; CDR3: CASRNRFGNTIYF
V: TRBV3-1/TRBV3-2; J: TRBJ1-1; length: 13; CDR3: CASDRGMNTEAFF
V: TRBV2; J: TRBJ2-1; length: 18; CDR3: CASSEAFRDRVSYNEQFF
V: TRBV6-5; J: TRBJ1-1; length: 13; CDR3: CASSPSPNSEAFF
V: TRBV15; J: TRBJ1-6; length: 14; CDR3: CATSSTRFSSPLHF
V: TRBV6-8; J: TRBJ1-2; length: 18; CDR3: CASSYGGENGNGNFGYTF
V: TRBV5-4; J: TRBJ2-1; length: 17; CDR3: CASSAGKGLAGDGEQFF
V: TRBV15; J: TRBJ1-4; length: 12; CDR3: CATSRENEKLFF
V: TRBV13; J: TRBJ2-7; length: 14; CDR3: CASSLGTSGYEQYF
V: TRBV11-3; J: TRBJ2-3; length: 13; CDR3: CASSLPGMGTQYF
V: TRBV5-4; J: TRBJ1-6; length: 15; CDR3: CASSPGSSYNSPLHF
V: TRBV5-6; J: TRBJ1-3; length: 15; CDR3: CASSLALRSGNTIYF
V: TRBV30; J: TRBJ1-2; length: 13; CDR3: CAWTGLPNYGYTF
V: TRBV3-1/TRBV3-2; J: TRBJ1-3; length: 13; CDR3: CASSQVKGYTIYF
V: TRBV2; J: TRBJ1-6; length: 15; CDR3: CASRTTASYNSPLHF
V: TRBV29-1; J: TRBJ1-1; length: 13; CDR3: CSVVFQGEGEAFF
V: TRBV2; J: TRBJ2-7; length: 14; CDR3: CASSVQGGDYEQYF
V: TRBV5-4; J: TRBJ1-2; length: 17; CDR3: CASSLPGQGVLNYGYTF
V: TRBV9; J: TRBJ2-2; length: 18; CDR3: CASSARRLDHTNTGELFF